Following are 18 T cell receptor beta chains from one sample sequenced in a study of shared clonotypes between healthy human individuals. Repertoires were generated with immunoSEQ multiplex PCR, while TCRdb's copy carries only in-frame clones and drops some. The repertoire holds some 500,000 clones, with 90% to 96% as singletons. Sample: naive CD4+ T cells sorted from blood. Subset here: CD45RA+ positively selected. These receptor sequences come from a woman aged 25 to 45 in good health.

For the CDR3, the DNA is TGTGCCACCAGCAGGAAGACAGGGGCTACGAATACGCAGTATTTT. This gives the protein CATSRKTGATNTQYF. This sequence joins TRBV15 and TRBJ2-3; TRBD1 matches 8 bases. Per germline, CDR1 LNHNV and CDR2 YYDKDF (reference sequence). CDR3 length equals 15 residues. The J segment lost 7 bases and the V segment lost 3 bases, leaving 9 bases of the junction unmatched. Full variable domain (remainder filled in from reference TRBV15 and TRBJ2-3): DAMVIQNPRYQVTQFGKPVTLSCSQTLNHNVMYWYQQKSSQAPKLLFHYYDKDFNNEADTPDNFQSRRPNTSFCFLDIRSPGLGDTAMYLCATSRKTGATNTQYFGPGTRLTVL.

As regards this clone: At one end, the junction sequence differs from germline, possibly due to a read error. Other DNA sequences within the sample encode an identical CDR3. The chain employs TRBV28 and TRBJ1-1, with a tentative D call TRBD1 (6 bases). The CDR3 covers 12 residues. The germline gives CDR1 MDHEN, CDR2 SYDVKM. As DNA, the CDR3 is TGTGCCAGCAGTTTACGGGACACCGAAGCTTTCTTT. It yields the protein CASSLRDTEAFF. Looking up the rest from reference TRBV28 and TRBJ1-1 gives the full variable domain: DVKVTQSSRYLVKRTGEKVFLECVQDMDHENMFWYRQDPGLGLRLIYFSYDVKMKEKGDIPEGYSVSREKKERFSLILESASTNQTSMYLCASSLRDTEAFFGQGTRLTVV.

This clone was observed once. The chain is built from TRBV7-3 and TRBJ2-3, with D possibly matching TRBD2 (6 bases). With 0 bases removed from V and 1 base from J, the gap between germline ends came to 11 bases. The CDR3 has 16 residues. In germline, CDR1 is SGHTA, CDR2 FQGTGA. The CDR3 DNA follows: TGTGCCAGCAGCTTAACGCGACTAGAGGGCACAGATACGCAGTATTTT. Its translation: CASSLTRLEGTDTQYF. The whole variable domain, remainder taken from reference TRBV7-3 and TRBJ2-3, is GAGVSQTPSNKVTEKGKYVELRCDPISGHTALYWYRQSLGQGPEFLIYFQGTGAADDSGLPNDRFFAVRPEGSVSTLKIQRTERGDSAVYLCASSLTRLEGTDTQYFGPGTRLTVL.

The chain is built from TRBV5-6 and TRBJ2-5; 10 bases are shared with TRBD2. The DNA end favors TRBJ2-7, so the J call may be wrong. Germline V CDR1 and CDR2: SGHDT, YYEEEE. CDR3 length: 16 residues. In nucleotides, the CDR3 is TGTGCCAGCAGCTCAACAGCTAGCGGGAGTTTTTACGAGCAGTACTTC. This codes for CASSSTASGSFYEQYF.

The V and J genes are TRBV6-5 and TRBJ2-7, with a weak D call TRBD2 (5 bases). The CDR3 has 14 amino acids. Trimming left V 0 bases short and J 3 bases short, with 9 bases between. CDR1 and CDR2 from the germline V gene are MNHEY and SVGAGI. Written as DNA, the CDR3 is TGTGCCAGCAGTTACTCTAGCGTTAACTACGAGCAGTACTTC. Amino acids: CASSYSSVNYEQYF.

This chain links TRBV11-2 with TRBJ1-2, with a weak D call TRBD1 (5 bases). The V end lost 0 bases, the J end lost 3 bases, and 14 bases lay between the germline ends. The CDR3 spans 16 residues. Germline CDR1 SGHAT, CDR2 FQNNGV. The CDR3 nucleotides read TGTGCCAGCAGCTTAGAAGGTGCAGGGTTTGACTATGGCTACACCTTC. The encoded protein is CASSLEGAGFDYGYTF.

This clone was counted between two and nine times. This chain connects TRBV28 to TRBJ2-7, with D possibly matching TRBD1 (6 bases). Germline lookup yields CDR1 MDHEN and CDR2 SYDVKM. The V gene lost 6 bases and the J gene lost 5 bases, with 11 bases spanning the gap. The CDR3 spans 12 residues. CDR3 sequence reads: CASRATGNEQYF. As DNA, the CDR3 is TGTGCCAGCAGGGCAACAGGGAACGAGCAGTACTTC.

Only one count was recorded for this clone. This rearrangement joins TRBV7-2 to TRBJ2-7, with D tentatively TRBD1 (5 bases). The germline V gene has CDR1 SGHTA and CDR2 FQGNSA. Trimming shortened V by 1 base and J by 5 bases, and 9 bases separated the two germline ends. The CDR3 loop spans 13 amino acids. Written as DNA, the CDR3 is TGTGCCAGCAGCTTAGTAAAGGGGAACGAGCAGTACTTC. It encodes CASSLVKGNEQYF.

The chain couples TRBV6-1 to TRBJ2-7; 7 nucleotides match TRBD1. Germline V CDR1 and CDR2: MNHNS, SASEGT. V shed 6 bases and J 2 bases; nucleotides not matched to a gene: 4. The CDR3 runs to 13 residues. As DNA, the CDR3 is TGTGCCAGCAGAAGGGACAGCCCCTACGAGCAGTACTTC. Translating it yields CASRRDSPYEQYF.

The chain recombines TRBV28 with TRBJ2-7; TRBD1 aligns across 7 bases. CDR1 MDHEN and CDR2 SYDVKM come from the germline V gene. J was trimmed by 1 base and V by 6 bases; bases with no gene match: 9. This CDR3 comprises 15 residues. The CDR3 here is CASSPDRVRSYEQYF. CDR3 DNA sequence: TGTGCCAGCAGCCCTGACAGGGTCCGATCCTACGAGCAGTACTTC.

CDR3 coding DNA: TGTGCCAGCAGCTTAGAGCAGGGCGGTGAAAAACTGTTTTTT. The encoded protein is CASSLEQGGEKLFF. This sequence joins TRBV7-9 and TRBJ1-4; a weak D match, TRBD1 (5 bases). The CDR3 is 14 residues long. The ends were cut back, 1 base at V and 7 bases at J, with 10 bases in the middle. Germline assignment: CDR1 SEHNR and CDR2 FQNEAQ (reference sequence).

This clone was recorded only once. The V call is TRBV6-1, the J call TRBJ2-1, with 8 nucleotides matching TRBD2. J lost 3 bases, V lost 6 bases, and 7 bases had no gene match. The germline V gene has CDR1 MNHNS and CDR2 SASEGT. The CDR3 sequence is 15 residues long. This chain's CDR3 is CASSPGSGNYNEQFF. The DNA of the CDR3 is TGTGCCAGCAGCCCCGGTAGCGGGAACTACAATGAGCAGTTCTTC.

The chain combines TRBV19 with TRBJ2-5; no firm D call. Trimming pared 3 bases from V and 1 base from J, leaving 9 bases between. The germline V gene encodes CDR1 LNHDA and CDR2 SQIVND (reference sequence). This CDR3 spans 14 amino acids. The chain's CDR3 is CASSIQQSQETQYF. In DNA, the CDR3 is TGTGCCAGTAGTATTCAACAGAGCCAAGAGACCCAGTACTTC.

This clone was observed a single time. CDR3 residues: CASSEALTGRGTGELFF. CDR3 DNA: TGTGCCAGCAGCGAGGCCCTTACAGGGAGGGGCACCGGGGAGCTGTTTTTT. The genes are TRBV9 and TRBJ2-2; D possibly corresponds to TRBD2 (7 bases). There are 17 residues in the CDR3. Germline loops: CDR1 SGDLS, CDR2 YYNGEE. V was shortened by 3 bases and J by 4 bases, with 19 bases between the two germline ends.

This clone was detected once. The V call is TRBV7-3, the J call TRBJ2-5; 8 bases align to TRBD2. This CDR3 contains 14 residues. CDR1 is SGHTA and CDR2 is FQGTGA in the germline V gene. The J segment lost 5 bases and the V segment lost 5 bases, leaving 7 bases of the junction unmatched. The CDR3 spells CASSENSGKETQYF. The CDR3 DNA sequence: TGTGCCAGCAGCGAAAATAGCGGGAAGGAGACCCAGTACTTC.

The rearrangement uses TRBV23-1 and TRBJ2-7; 8 bases map to TRBD2. TRBV23-1 is known as an ORF, though its function is uncertain. The CDR3 spans 15 residues. After removal of 7 bases from V and 3 bases from J, the junction contained 11 bases not matched to a gene. CDR3 bases: TGCGCCAGCAACCAATCCGGGGGGGAGTACTACGAGCAGTACTTC. The encoded protein is CASNQSGGEYYEQYF.

The CDR3 DNA sequence: TGTGCCAGCAGCCAAGGGTCAGAAGTAGCCAAAAACATTCAGTACTTC. Its translation: CASSQGSEVAKNIQYF. This rearrangement joins TRBV4-2 to TRBJ2-4; no reliable D call. Germline assignment: CDR1 LGHNA and CDR2 YNFKEQ. The CDR3 loop spans 16 amino acids. V was pared by 1 base and J by 0 bases, with 10 bases between.

The V call is TRBV10-2, the J call TRBJ2-5; possibly TRBD1 or TRBD2 for D (5 bases each). The CDR3 has 14 amino acids. The V gene's germline CDR1 is WSHSY and CDR2 SAAADI. The ends were cut back, 10 bases at V and 2 bases at J, with 17 bases in the middle. The CDR3 is CATVIPGRQETQYF. CDR3 in DNA: TGCGCCACCGTAATCCCGGGACGTCAAGAGACCCAGTACTTC.